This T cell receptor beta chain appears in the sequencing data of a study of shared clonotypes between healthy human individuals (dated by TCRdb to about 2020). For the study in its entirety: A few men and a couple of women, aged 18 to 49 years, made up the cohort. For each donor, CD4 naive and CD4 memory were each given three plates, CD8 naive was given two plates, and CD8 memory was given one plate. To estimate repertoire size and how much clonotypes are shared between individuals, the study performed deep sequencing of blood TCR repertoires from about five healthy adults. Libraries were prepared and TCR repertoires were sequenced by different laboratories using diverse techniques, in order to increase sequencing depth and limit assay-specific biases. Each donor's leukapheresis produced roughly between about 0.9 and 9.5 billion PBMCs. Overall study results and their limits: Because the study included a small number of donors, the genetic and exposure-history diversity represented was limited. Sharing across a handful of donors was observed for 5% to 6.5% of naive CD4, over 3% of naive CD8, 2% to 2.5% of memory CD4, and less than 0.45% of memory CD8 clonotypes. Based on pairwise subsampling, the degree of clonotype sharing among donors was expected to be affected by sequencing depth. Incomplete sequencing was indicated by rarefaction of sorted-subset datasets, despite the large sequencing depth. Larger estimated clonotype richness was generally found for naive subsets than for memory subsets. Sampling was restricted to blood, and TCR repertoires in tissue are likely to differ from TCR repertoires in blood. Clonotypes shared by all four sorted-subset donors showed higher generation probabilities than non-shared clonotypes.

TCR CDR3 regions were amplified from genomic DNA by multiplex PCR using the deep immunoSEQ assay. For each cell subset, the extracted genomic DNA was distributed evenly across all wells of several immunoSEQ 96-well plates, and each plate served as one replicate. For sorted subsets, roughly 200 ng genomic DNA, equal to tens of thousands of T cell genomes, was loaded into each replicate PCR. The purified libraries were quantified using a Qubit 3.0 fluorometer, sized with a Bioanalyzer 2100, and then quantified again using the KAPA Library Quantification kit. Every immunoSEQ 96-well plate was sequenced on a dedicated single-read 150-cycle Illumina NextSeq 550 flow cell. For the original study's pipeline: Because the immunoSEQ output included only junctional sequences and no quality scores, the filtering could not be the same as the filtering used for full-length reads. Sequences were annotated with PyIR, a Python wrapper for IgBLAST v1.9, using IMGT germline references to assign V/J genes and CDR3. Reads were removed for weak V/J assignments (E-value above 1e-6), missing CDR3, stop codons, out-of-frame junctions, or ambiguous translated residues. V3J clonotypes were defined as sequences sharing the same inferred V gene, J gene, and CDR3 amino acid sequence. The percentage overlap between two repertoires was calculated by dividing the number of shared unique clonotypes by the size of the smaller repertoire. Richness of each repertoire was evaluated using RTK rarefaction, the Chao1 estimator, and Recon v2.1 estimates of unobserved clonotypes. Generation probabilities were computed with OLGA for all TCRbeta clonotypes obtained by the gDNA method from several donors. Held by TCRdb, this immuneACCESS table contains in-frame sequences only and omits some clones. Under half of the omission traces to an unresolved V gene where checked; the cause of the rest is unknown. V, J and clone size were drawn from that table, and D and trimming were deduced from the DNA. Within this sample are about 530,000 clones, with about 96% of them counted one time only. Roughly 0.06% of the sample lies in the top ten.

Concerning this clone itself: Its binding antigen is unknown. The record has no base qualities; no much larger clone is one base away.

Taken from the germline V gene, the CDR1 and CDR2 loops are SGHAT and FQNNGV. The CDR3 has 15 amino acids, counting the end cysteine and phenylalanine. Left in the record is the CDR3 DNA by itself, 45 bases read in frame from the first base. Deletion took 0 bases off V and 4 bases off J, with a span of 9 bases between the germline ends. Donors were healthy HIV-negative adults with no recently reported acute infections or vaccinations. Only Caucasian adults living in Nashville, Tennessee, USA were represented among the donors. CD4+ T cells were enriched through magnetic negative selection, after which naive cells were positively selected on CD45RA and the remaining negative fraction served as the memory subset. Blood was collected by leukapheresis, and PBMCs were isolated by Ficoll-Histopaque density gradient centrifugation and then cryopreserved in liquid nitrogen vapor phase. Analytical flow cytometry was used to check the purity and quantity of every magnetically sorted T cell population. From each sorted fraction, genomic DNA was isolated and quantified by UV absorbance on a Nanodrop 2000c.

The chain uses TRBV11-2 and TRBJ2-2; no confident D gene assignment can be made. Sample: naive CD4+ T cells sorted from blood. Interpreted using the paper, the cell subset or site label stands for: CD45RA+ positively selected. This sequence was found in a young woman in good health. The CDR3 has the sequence CASSLERTRTGELFF. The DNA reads TGTGCCAGCAGCTTAGAGCGAACTCGCACCGGGGAGCTGTTTTTT.